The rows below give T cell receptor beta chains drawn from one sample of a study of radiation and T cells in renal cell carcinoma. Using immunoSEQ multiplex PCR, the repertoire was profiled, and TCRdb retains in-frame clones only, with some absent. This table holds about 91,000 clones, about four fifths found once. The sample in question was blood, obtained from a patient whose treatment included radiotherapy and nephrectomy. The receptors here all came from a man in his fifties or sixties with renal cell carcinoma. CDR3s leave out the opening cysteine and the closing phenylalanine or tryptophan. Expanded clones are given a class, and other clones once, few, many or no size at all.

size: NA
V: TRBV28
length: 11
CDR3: ASTNEGFTEAF

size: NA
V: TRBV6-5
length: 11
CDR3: ASSFGENTEAF

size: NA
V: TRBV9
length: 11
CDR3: ASREQGTYGYT

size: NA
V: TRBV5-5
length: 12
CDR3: ASSPTTSTDTQY

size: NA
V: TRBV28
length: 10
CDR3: ASGHSRRGYT

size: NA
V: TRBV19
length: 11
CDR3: ASSPAGAYEQY

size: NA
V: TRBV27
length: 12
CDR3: ASSFSGRAGELF

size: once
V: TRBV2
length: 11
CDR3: ASSEDSYSEAF

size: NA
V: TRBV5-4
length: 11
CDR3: ASSQGQGYGYT

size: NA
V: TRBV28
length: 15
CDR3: ASGPSGNGLTPETQY

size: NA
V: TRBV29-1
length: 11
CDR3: SVPGLGYNEQF

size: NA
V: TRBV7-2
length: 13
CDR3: ASSLEAESYNEQF

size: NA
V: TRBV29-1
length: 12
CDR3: SVFTGTETSGYT

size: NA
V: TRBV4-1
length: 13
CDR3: ASSSRDRGNQPQH

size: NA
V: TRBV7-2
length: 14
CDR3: ASSLEHSGRLYEQY

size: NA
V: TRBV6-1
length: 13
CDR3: ASSEAQGAQETQY

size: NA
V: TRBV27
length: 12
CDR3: ASKGGPGIYGYT

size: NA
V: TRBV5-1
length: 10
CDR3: ASSGSADTQY

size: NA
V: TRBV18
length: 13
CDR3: ASSASGGLQETQY

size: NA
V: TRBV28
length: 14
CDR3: ASLTWGLEAAGELF

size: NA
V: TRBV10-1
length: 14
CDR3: ASSESGLALTDTQY

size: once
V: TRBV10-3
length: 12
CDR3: AIRGTSGTDTQY

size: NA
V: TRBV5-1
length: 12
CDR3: ASSLGQANTEAF

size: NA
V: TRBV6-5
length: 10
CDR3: ASRGGTDTQY

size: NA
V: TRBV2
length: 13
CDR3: ASSWTSGISDTQY

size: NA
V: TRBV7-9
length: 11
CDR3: ASSLALGTEAF

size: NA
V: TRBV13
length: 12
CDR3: ASRVGTRINEQF

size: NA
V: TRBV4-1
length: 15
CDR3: ASSQARPPSGANVLT

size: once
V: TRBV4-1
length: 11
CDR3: ASSRQNDYEQF

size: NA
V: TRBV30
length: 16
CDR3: AWADRSGTSGSVNEQF

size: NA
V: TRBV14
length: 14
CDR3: ASSQLEGGSGNTIY

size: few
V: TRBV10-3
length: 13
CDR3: AISETAGQNTEAF

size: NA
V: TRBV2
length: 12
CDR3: ASSGQRGNQPQH

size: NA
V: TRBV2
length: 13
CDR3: ASREVASSYNEQF

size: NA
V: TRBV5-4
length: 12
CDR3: ASSLVGGNHEQY

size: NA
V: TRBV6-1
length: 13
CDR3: ASNPTGGRAGELF

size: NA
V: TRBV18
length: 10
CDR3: ASSAYQETQY

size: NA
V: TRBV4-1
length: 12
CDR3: ASSQDSGTYEQY

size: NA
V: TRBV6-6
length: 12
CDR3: ASSLDRATGELF

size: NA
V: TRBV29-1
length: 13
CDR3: SVAQARDRAYEQY

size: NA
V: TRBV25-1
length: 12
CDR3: ASSEYGPNQPQH

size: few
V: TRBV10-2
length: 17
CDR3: ASSDTKTQAILKTGELF

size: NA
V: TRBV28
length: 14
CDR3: ASSLSQGESNQPQH

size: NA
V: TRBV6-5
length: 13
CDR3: ASSYSGRGDTEAF

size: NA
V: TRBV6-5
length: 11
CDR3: ASTPSGRYGYT

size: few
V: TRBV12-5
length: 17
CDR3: ASGLPRTPGRQGMGEQY

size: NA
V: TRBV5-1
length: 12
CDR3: ASSFGTGEVGQY

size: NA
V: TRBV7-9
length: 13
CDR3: ARAAGGPSGDTQY

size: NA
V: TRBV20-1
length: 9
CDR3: SAREDNEQF

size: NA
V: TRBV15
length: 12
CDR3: ATSTDRGTDTQY

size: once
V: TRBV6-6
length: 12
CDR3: ASSFQGLNNEQF

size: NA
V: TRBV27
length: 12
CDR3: ASSSGIVQEKLF

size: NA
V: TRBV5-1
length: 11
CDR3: ASSSVGDYGYT

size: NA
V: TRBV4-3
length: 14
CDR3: ASSQDDGTGGHEQY

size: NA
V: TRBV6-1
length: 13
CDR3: ASTGQGRGTDTQY

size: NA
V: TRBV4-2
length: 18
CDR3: ASSQDLGSGPGDVSGEQY

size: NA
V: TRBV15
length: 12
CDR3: ATSRGGTSVEQF

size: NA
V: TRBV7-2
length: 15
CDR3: ASSLGSTYRGGVEAF

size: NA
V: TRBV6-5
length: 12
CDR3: ASTSGQGPYGYT